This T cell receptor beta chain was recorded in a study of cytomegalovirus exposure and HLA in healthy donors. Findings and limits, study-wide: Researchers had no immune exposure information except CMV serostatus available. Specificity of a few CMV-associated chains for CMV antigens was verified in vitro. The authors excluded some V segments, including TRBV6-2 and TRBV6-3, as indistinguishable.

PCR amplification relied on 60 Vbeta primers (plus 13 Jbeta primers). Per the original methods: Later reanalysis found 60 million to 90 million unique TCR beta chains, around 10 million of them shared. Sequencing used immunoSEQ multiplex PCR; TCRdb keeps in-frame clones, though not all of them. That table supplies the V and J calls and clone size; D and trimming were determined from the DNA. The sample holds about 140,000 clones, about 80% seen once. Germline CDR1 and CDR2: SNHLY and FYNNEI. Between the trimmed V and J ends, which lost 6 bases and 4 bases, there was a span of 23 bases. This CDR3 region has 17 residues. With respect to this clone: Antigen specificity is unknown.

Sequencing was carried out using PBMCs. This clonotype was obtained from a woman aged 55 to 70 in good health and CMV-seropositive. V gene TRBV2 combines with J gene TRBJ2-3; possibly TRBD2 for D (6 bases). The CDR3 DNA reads TGTGCCAGCAGCCGACCCAAGCGGGCAAACATCCCAGATACGCAGTATTTT. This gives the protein CASSRPKRANIPDTQYF.